The source of this T cell receptor beta chain is a study of T-cell reconstitution after alpha-beta-depleted transplantation in children. Trimming stripped 0 bases from V and 3 bases from J, with 6 bases between. CDR3 size: 13 residues. Per the germline V gene, CDR1 is MGHRA and CDR2 is YSYEKL. Overall study results and limits: Two months or so post-transplant, alpha-beta T cells reportedly derived from several hundred expanded graft clones. One year post-transplant, T-cell counts and diversity were largely derived from T cells produced anew. Some patients' high day-60 TCRbeta diversity was traced to surviving recipient T cells and thymic progenitors.

In regard to this clonotype: What it binds is not known.

A library of TCRbeta sequences, prepared with unique molecular identifiers, was generated. In TCRdb, the PCR reads were re-called with MiXCR into one record per CDR3 protein. Here the sample spans 45,000 to 70,000 distinct CDR3 sequences, about 40% being singletons. This material consisted of PBMCs, mostly from graft donor cells, taken 360 days after TCRalphabeta/CD19-depleted stem cell transplant. This chain links TRBV4-1 with TRBJ2-7; D is possibly TRBD1 (6 bases). The TCR comes from a male patient aged 10-17 years who had a stem cell transplant for acute lymphoblastic leukemia, so the T cells may come from the graft donor. This CDR3 is CASSQETGYEQYF. Written as DNA, the CDR3 is TGCGCCAGCAGCCAAGAGACAGGCTACGAGCAGTACTTC.